This T cell receptor beta chain was obtained from a study of T cell repertoires in cytomegalovirus infection. On the study more broadly: Public signatures in TCR beta pointed to CMV infection and matching HLA type.

With respect to this clonotype: As yet, its antigen is unknown.

V lost 5 bases and J lost 2, with 18 bases in between. Germline V gene lookup returns CDR1 MDHEN and CDR2 SYDVKM. CDR3 size: 16 residues. Study-wide results and caveats: Summed public TCR beta family frequency identified CMV carriers bearing the relevant HLA. In two of eight donors, the top clonotype was HLA-C-restricted CMV-specific.

From the reads, TCRdb called clonotypes with MiXCR, one entry per CDR3 protein. The table lists about 230,000 distinct CDR3 sequences, roughly 22% of them singletons. The chain joins TRBV28 to TRBJ1-1, with TRBD1 as a possible D gene (6 bases). This receptor was obtained from a human donor in good health (CMV status not recorded). Some clones in this sample may be carry-over from other donors' samples. Sequenced material: CD8+ T cells from PBMCs. Here the CDR3 DNA reads TGTGCCAGCAGTACTATTGCCCAGGGGTCAAACACTGAAGCTTTCTTT. Translating gives CASSTIAQGSNTEAFF.